A single sample is the source of the 5 T cell receptor beta chains below, sequenced in a study of T cell changes during pregnancy in multiple sclerosis. Some clones are missing from TCRdb's copy, which holds only in-frame ones; the method was immunoSEQ multiplex PCR. The table records 70,000 to 90,000 clones, about 93% of them present only once. The sequencing used peripheral blood, collected in the first trimester of pregnancy. The receptors were sampled from a female donor with multiple sclerosis, enrolled in a pregnancy study.

The DNA of the CDR3 is TGTGCCAGCAGCGGACAGGGAGGGAATCAGCCCCAGCATTTT. Translating gives CASSGQGGNQPQHF. The chain carries TRBV6-5 and TRBJ1-5; 8 bases align to TRBD1. The germline gives CDR1 MNHEY, CDR2 SVGAGI. This CDR3 has 14 residues. J lost 4 bases, V lost 6 bases, and 5 bases had no gene match.

The chain uses TRBV5-1 and TRBJ1-3; 11 bases align to TRBD1. This CDR3 has 17 amino acids. Losses at the gene ends were 3 bases for V and 3 bases for J; bases not matched to a gene: 8. Germline assignment: CDR1 SGHRS and CDR2 YFSETQ. In nucleotides, the CDR3 is TGCGCCAGCAGCTCCTTCGGACAGGGGGCGAATGGAAACACCATATATTTT. This sequence encodes CASSSFGQGANGNTIYF.

The chain links TRBV7-3 to TRBJ1-2; D is unresolved. Trimming removed 2 bases at V and 4 bases at J, with 8 bases between. Germline CDR1 SGHTA, CDR2 FQGTGA. CDR3 length equals 13 residues. The CDR3 reads CASSLDGGYGYTF. In DNA, the CDR3 is TGTGCCAGCAGCTTAGACGGAGGCTATGGCTACACCTTC.

The genes are TRBV5-6 and TRBJ2-3; possible D gene TRBD2, 5 bases. Germline lookup yields CDR1 SGHDT and CDR2 YYEEEE. V lost 2 bases and J lost 0, with 16 bases in between. The CDR3 is made up of 17 amino acids. The CDR3 spells CASSFVRGGASTDTQYF. In DNA, the CDR3 is TGTGCCAGCAGCTTCGTTCGAGGAGGTGCTAGCACAGATACGCAGTATTTT.

V usage is TRBV4-2 and J usage is TRBJ2-2, with 10 positions matching TRBD2. The germline V gene has CDR1 LGHNA and CDR2 YNFKEQ. V was clipped by 0 bases and J by 3 bases; unmatched bases: 7. CDR3 length: 18 amino acids. The CDR3 DNA reads TGTGCCAGCAGCCAAGATCTTAGGCTAGCGGGGGACACCGGGGAGCTGTTTTTT. Translating it yields CASSQDLRLAGDTGELFF.